This T cell receptor (beta chain) was sequenced for a study of cytomegalovirus exposure and HLA in healthy donors. Findings and caveats of the study: Earlier analysis found most TCR beta V segments productive about 87% or about 30% of the time. Later on, a genetic analysis was performed. It linked a missense variant in DCLRE1C with V- and J-gene trimming of TCR beta.

In regard to this clone: Antigen unknown.

Per germline, CDR1 SGHTA and CDR2 FQGTGA. This CDR3 is built from 15 residues. PCR employed 60 Vbeta and 13 Jbeta primers. Profiling relied on immunoSEQ multiplex PCR, and the TCRdb table lists in-frame clones only, not all of them. The record lists 150,000 to 200,000 clones, of which the ten most abundant hold about 0.81%. This receptor was obtained from a young woman in good health and CMV-seropositive. Sequencing was done on a sample of PBMCs. The chain employs TRBV7-3 and TRBJ2-5; possible D gene TRBD2, 7 bases. The DNA end lines up better with TRBJ2-7; the J call may be wrong. CDR3 DNA: TGTGCCAGCAGCTTAAGGCAGGGGACTACCTACGAGCAGTACTTC. Translated: CASSLRQGTTYEQYF.